This T cell receptor beta chain was identified during a study of cytomegalovirus exposure and HLA in healthy donors. Study-wide findings and caveats: Segments of the TCR beta V type were, in most cases, productive about 87% or about 30% of the time in an earlier analysis. For most subjects, TCR beta sequences were reported to predict HLA-A and HLA-B alleles with accuracy. With later analysis, a missense DCLRE1C variant became linked to TCR beta V- and J-gene trimming.

Concerning this clone itself: Its cognate antigen is unknown.

PCR amplification relied on 60 Vbeta primers (plus 13 Jbeta primers). The data were produced by immunoSEQ multiplex PCR, yet TCRdb's version contains in-frame clones alone and is incomplete. The top ten clones hold 3.6% of a sample with tens of thousands of clones, approximately 82% of them seen once. CDR1 and CDR2 (germline): MNHNS, SASEGT. The CDR3 is 17 amino acids. The chain recombines TRBV6-1 with TRBJ2-5, with TRBD1 matching 7 bases. The better agreement between TRBJ2-7 and the DNA end casts doubt on the J call. The receptor was isolated from a woman aged 18-30 years in good health and CMV-seronegative. Source material: PBMCs. DNA of the CDR3: TGTGCCAGCAGTGAATTCGGACAGGTTTTTGGCCTATACGAGCAGTACTTC. Translation gives CASSEFGQVFGLYEQYF.